This T cell receptor beta chain comes out of a study of response to subunit inactivated influenza vaccine. MiXCR, applied by TCRdb to the RT-PCR reads, yields one record per CDR3 protein. The data show some 850,000 distinct CDR3 sequences, around a sixth seen once. This clonotype was counted many times. The CDR3 is made up of 18 amino acids. V was clipped by 1 base and J by 0 bases, with 13 bases between them. Per the germline V gene, CDR1 is SEHNR and CDR2 is FQNEAQ (reference sequence). Sequencing was performed on PBMCs from blood, taken 5 days after vaccination. The TCR sequence derives from a man aged 50 to 59 who received an inactivated influenza vaccine. The chain is built from TRBV7-9 and TRBJ1-6; D might be TRBD1 (5 bases). CDR3 region: CASSLEQGPGSYNSPLHF. The CDR3 DNA reads as TGTGCCAGCAGCTTAGAGCAGGGCCCGGGCTCCTATAATTCACCCCTCCACTTT.